These 29 T cell receptor beta chains originate from one sample sequenced in a study of T cells in Graves' hyperthyroidism and ophthalmopathy. Researchers took RNA transcripts and amplified the TCR beta CDR3 regions from them. Using the HTBI primer set, a first-round RT-PCR was run on the TCR CDR3. TCRdb called the multiplex PCR reads again in MiXCR, with one record for every CDR3 protein. The profile shows 530,000 or so distinct CDR3 sequences, 15% to 20% of them singletons. The sequenced material came from blood. The receptors here all came from a woman under 30 with Graves' ophthalmopathy.

This clonotype has at least ten counts. The chain links TRBV12-3 or TRBV12-4 to TRBJ1-4; D is unclear. V was clipped by 6 bases and J by 10 bases, with 21 bases between them. The CDR3 totals 15 residues. The chain's CDR3 is CASSPLPDTYGKLFF. The CDR3 DNA sequence: TGTGCCAGCAGCCCCCTCCCCGACACCTATGGAAAACTGTTTTTT.

This clonotype was seen a handful of times. The CDR3 DNA reads as TGTGCCAGCAGCCCTCCGGGGGGAATTCAGCCCCAGCATTTT. This encodes CASSPPGGIQPQHF. The V gene is TRBV7-2, the J gene TRBJ1-5; the D gene is possibly TRBD1 (5 bases). The CDR3 is 14 amino acids. The V gene's germline CDR1 is SGHTA and CDR2 FQGNSA. Between the trimmed V and J ends, which lost 5 bases and 6 bases, there was a span of 14 bases.

The sample holds many counts of this clonotype. The chain uses TRBV2 and TRBJ2-5; D not certain. Between the trimmed V and J ends, which lost 3 bases and 5 bases, there was a span of 4 bases. Looked up from germline, CDR1 is SNHLY and CDR2 is FYNNEI. The CDR3 consists of 11 residues. CDR3: CASSDPETQYF. The CDR3 DNA is TGTGCCAGCAGTGATCCGGAGACCCAGTACTTC.

Many counts were recorded for this clonotype. CDR3 bases: TGCGCCAGCAGCCAATCGACAGGGGTGACTGAAGCTTTCTTT. Translation: CASSQSTGVTEAFF. The chain carries TRBV4-1 and TRBJ1-1, with TRBD1 matching 8 bases. Unmatched junction bases numbered 4, after V lost 2 bases and J lost 5 bases. The germline gives CDR1 MGHRA, CDR2 YSYEKL. The CDR3 totals 14 residues.

This clonotype was observed at least ten times. The rearrangement joins TRBV18 to TRBJ1-5, with D hard to call. The CDR3 consists of 14 residues. V was pared by 3 bases and J by 4 bases, with 10 bases between. Per germline, CDR1 KGHSH and CDR2 LQKENI. The CDR3 sequence: CASSPAEGNQPQHF. The CDR3 nucleotides are TGTGCCAGCTCACCTGCGGAGGGAAATCAGCCCCAGCATTTT.

This clonotype has a count of ten or more. The chain is built from TRBV27 and TRBJ2-5; D is ambiguous. CDR3 length equals 17 residues. CDR1 is MNHEY, CDR2 SMNVEV, per germline (reference sequence). Trimming took off 7 bases at V and 1 base at J, with 22 bases between the two ends. The CDR3 nucleotides read TGTGCCAGCAACCCGCTGGAGCCTGGCCCCACCCAAGAGACCCAGTACTTC. Amino acid sequence: CASNPLEPGPTQETQYF.

The chain recombines TRBV30 with TRBJ2-1, with 12 bases identical to TRBD1. The germline CDR1 and CDR2 sequences are GTSNPN and SVGIG (reference sequence). The CDR3 sequence is 15 residues long. V lost 1 base to trimming and J lost 6 bases; unmatched junction nucleotides: 4. The CDR3 loop is CAWSGDRGLANEQFF. In nucleotides, the CDR3 is TGTGCCTGGAGTGGGGACAGGGGGCTAGCCAATGAGCAGTTCTTC.

This clonotype was observed many times. J is TRBJ2-7 and V is TRBV6-1; 8 bases match TRBD1. This CDR3 is 14 amino acids long. Germline CDR1 is MNHNS and CDR2 is SASEGT. The ends lost 5 bases at V and 2 bases at J; junction bases unmatched: 5. This CDR3 is CASSIQGDTYEQYF. The CDR3 nucleotides are TGTGCCAGCAGTATACAGGGGGACACCTACGAGCAGTACTTC.

Many counts were recorded for this clonotype. J is TRBJ2-1 and V is TRBV3-1, with 7 nucleotides matching TRBD1. The germline V gene encodes CDR1 LGHDT and CDR2 YNNKEL (reference sequence). This CDR3 has 15 amino acids. Trimming at V came to 2 bases and at J to 5 bases, leaving 6 bases not matched to a gene. CDR3 in DNA: TGTGCCAGCAGCCAACAACAGGGGCTGGACAATGAGCAGTTCTTC. Amino acid sequence: CASSQQQGLDNEQFF.

A few counts support this clonotype. This rearrangement joins TRBV30 to TRBJ2-3; 7 nucleotides agree with TRBD1. This CDR3 comprises 18 residues. The germline CDR1 and CDR2 sequences are GTSNPN and SVGIG (reference sequence). The junction had 14 bases not matched to a gene; V was cut back by 2 bases and J by 0 bases. CDR3: CAWSLQSRTGTSTDTQYF. The CDR3 coding sequence is TGTGCCTGGAGTCTCCAGTCCAGGACAGGAACCAGCACAGATACGCAGTATTTT.

This clonotype has at least ten counts. The chain couples TRBV2 to TRBJ1-2; tentative D call: TRBD1 (6 bases). This CDR3 has 14 residues. Trimming shortened V by 1 base and J by 2 bases, and 8 bases separated the two germline ends. Germline CDR1 SNHLY, CDR2 FYNNEI. In DNA form, the CDR3 reads TGTGCCAGCAGTGAAGTAACAGGGAACTATGGCTACACCTTC. This sequence encodes CASSEVTGNYGYTF.

As concerns this clonotype: This may come from a read error, since a much larger clone is one base off. The chain carries TRBV6-1 and TRBJ1-1, with TRBD1 matching 10 bases. This CDR3 spans 14 amino acids. Germline CDR1 MNHNS, CDR2 SASEGT. V trimming: 6 bases; J trimming: 5 bases; junction bases outside the gene matches: 6. The CDR3 protein is CASRGWTGGTEAFF. CDR3 nucleotide sequence: TGTGCCAGCAGGGGCTGGACAGGGGGGACTGAAGCTTTCTTT.

Many counts were recorded for this clonotype. The DNA of the CDR3 is TGTGCCTGGAGTGTGGCGGGAGGAGTTCGAGAGACCCAGTACTTC. Encoded protein: CAWSVAGGVRETQYF. The chain recombines TRBV30 with TRBJ2-5, with 8 bases fitting TRBD2. The CDR3 has 15 amino acids. CDR1 and CDR2 from the germline V gene are GTSNPN and SVGIG (reference sequence). Unmatched junction bases numbered 7, after V lost 0 bases and J lost 4 bases.

This clonotype was seen a few times. The J gene is TRBJ2-2, the V gene TRBV6-1; 9 nucleotides match TRBD2. V shed 7 bases, J shed 5 bases, and the junction held 14 bases outside the gene matches. The CDR3 runs 17 residues. Germline V gives CDR1 MNHNS, CDR2 SASEGT. The CDR3 loop reads CASNDGGGRAGTGELFF. CDR3 in DNA: TGTGCCAGCAACGACGGGGGCGGGAGGGCCGGTACCGGGGAGCTGTTTTTT.

The chain couples TRBV12-3 or TRBV12-4 to TRBJ1-1, with TRBD1 identical over 8 bases. V lost 6 bases and J lost 8; bases outside the gene matches: 5. The CDR3 extends over 12 amino acids. In DNA, the CDR3 is TGTGCCAGCAGCCACGACAGGGGCGAAGCTTTCTTT. Translated: CASSHDRGEAFF.

This clonotype showed up many times. The chain uses TRBV30 and TRBJ1-2; D ambiguous. Trimming took 2 bases from V and 6 from J, leaving 10 bases between them. Germline CDR1 and CDR2: GTSNPN and SVGIG (reference sequence). The CDR3 loop spans 12 amino acids. The DNA for the CDR3 is TGTGCCTGGAGTCGGGTAGAGCATGGCTACACCTTC. This translates into CAWSRVEHGYTF. Variable domain in full (rest from reference TRBV30 and TRBJ1-2): SQTIHQWPATLVQPVGSPLSLECTVEGTSNPNLYWYRQAAGRGLQLLFYSVGIGQISSEVPQNLSASRPQDRQFILSSKKLLLSDSGFYLCAWSRVEHGYTFGSGTRLTVV.

This clonotype was recorded at least ten times. The gene calls are TRBV12-3 or TRBV12-4 and TRBJ2-3, with D perhaps matching TRBD1 or TRBD2 (6 bases each). V was clipped by 7 bases and J by 4 bases, with 21 bases between them. The CDR3 covers 16 residues. The CDR3 region is CASTGGPRGRADTQYF. The DNA for the CDR3 is TGTGCCAGCACCGGGGGCCCTCGCGGTAGGGCAGATACGCAGTATTTT.

The V call is TRBV20-1, the J call TRBJ2-1, with 16 bases fitting TRBD2. J was trimmed by 4 bases and V by 3 bases; bases with no gene match: 3. Germline CDR1 and CDR2: DFQATT and SNEGSKA (reference sequence). The CDR3 length is 16 residues. The CDR3 nucleotides read TGCAGTGCTAGGGGACTAGCGGGAGGGTTTTACAATGAGCAGTTCTTC. Residues: CSARGLAGGFYNEQFF.

This clonotype was counted at least ten times. This chain uses TRBV2 with TRBJ1-2, with TRBD1 matching over 7 bases. Germline CDR1 and CDR2: SNHLY and FYNNEI. V trimming: 6 bases; J trimming: 2 bases; junction bases outside the gene matches: 6. There are 14 residues in the CDR3. CDR3 DNA: TGTGCCAGCAGCGGCCAGACAGGGAACTATGGCTACACCTTC. This codes for CASSGQTGNYGYTF.

This clonotype was found a few times. The rearrangement joins TRBV27 to TRBJ2-7; 7 nucleotides match TRBD2. Germline V gene sequence: CDR1 MNHEY, CDR2 SMNVEV (reference sequence). The CDR3 extends over 13 amino acids. J gave up 4 bases and V 5 bases, and 5 bases lay outside the gene matches. This CDR3 is CASSLTSRYEQYF. The CDR3 coding sequence is TGTGCCAGCAGTCTGACTAGCCGGTACGAGCAGTACTTC.

This clonotype was observed at least ten times. This chain links TRBV28 with TRBJ2-7, with 8 positions matching TRBD1. The ends lost 4 bases at V and 3 bases at J; junction bases unmatched: 8. The CDR3 is 15 amino acids. The germline V gene has CDR1 MDHEN and CDR2 SYDVKM. CDR3 nucleotides: TGTGCCAGCAGTTCGACCGGGACAGGTTTCTACGAGCAGTACTTC. This gives the protein CASSSTGTGFYEQYF.

This clonotype was seen a few times. The chain recombines TRBV19 with TRBJ2-7, with D perhaps being TRBD1 or TRBD2 (5 bases each). The CDR3 spans 14 residues. V lost 5 bases to trimming and J lost 0 bases, with 11 bases between them. Germline CDR1 is LNHDA and CDR2 is SQIVND (reference sequence). CDR3 DNA sequence: TGTGCCAGTAGTGGGGGAAGAAGCTCCTACGAGCAGTACTTC. This codes for CASSGGRSSYEQYF.

The chain combines TRBV24-1 with TRBJ2-1, with 11 nucleotides matching TRBD1. The germline V gene encodes CDR1 KGHDR and CDR2 SFDVKD. The CDR3 spans 14 residues. With V trimmed by 10 bases and J by 8 bases, 9 bases remained unmatched. CDR3 amino acids: CATAPGQGVYEQFF. The CDR3 DNA reads TGTGCCACAGCCCCGGGACAGGGGGTCTATGAGCAGTTCTTC.

This clonotype was detected many times. The chain is built from TRBV12-3 or TRBV12-4 and TRBJ1-3; D unclear. V lost 1 base to trimming and J lost 0 bases, with 7 bases between them. CDR3 length: 15 amino acids. The CDR3: CASSLVPGSGNTIYF. The CDR3 DNA follows: TGTGCCAGCAGTTTAGTCCCCGGCTCTGGAAACACCATATATTTT.

This clonotype has at least ten counts. The gene calls are TRBV11-1 and TRBJ2-1; the match to TRBD2 covers 7 bases. The length of the CDR3 is 15 residues. V shed 4 bases and J 8 bases; nucleotides not matched to a gene: 11. Germline loops: CDR1 SGHAT, CDR2 FQDESV (reference sequence). CDR3 amino acids: CASSSGLDSLHEQFF. The CDR3 DNA reads as TGTGCCAGCAGCTCCGGACTAGATTCTCTCCATGAGCAGTTCTTC. The variable domain in full, with the rest retrieved from reference TRBV11-1 and TRBJ2-1, is EAEVAQSPRYKITEKSQAVAFWCDPISGHATLYWYRQILGQGPELLVQFQDESVVDDSQLPKDRFSAERLKGVDSTLKIQPAELGDSAMYLCASSSGLDSLHEQFFGPGTRLTVL.

This clonotype was seen more than once but under ten times. The chain carries TRBV6-1 and TRBJ1-2; D unclear. CDR3 length equals 13 residues. The V end lost 1 base, the J end lost 3 bases, and 6 bases lay between the germline ends. Looked up from germline, CDR1 is MNHNS and CDR2 is SASEGT. The CDR3 loop is CASSEVTYYGYTF. DNA for the CDR3: TGTGCCAGCAGTGAAGTAACGTACTATGGCTACACCTTC.

This clonotype occurred many times. The chain employs TRBV29-1 and TRBJ1-2; D unclear. CDR1 is SQVTM, CDR2 ANQGSEA, per germline. V lost 3 bases to trimming and J lost 10 bases, with 18 bases between them. This CDR3 has 13 amino acids. The chain's CDR3 is CSVDSLPSTFYTF. In DNA form, the CDR3 reads TGCAGCGTTGATTCTCTTCCTTCTACCTTCTACACCTTC.

This CDR3 is CASSIRQGAGGELFF. CDR3 DNA sequence: TGTGCCAGTAGTATCCGACAGGGGGCTGGCGGGGAGCTGTTTTTT. This chain joins TRBV19 and TRBJ2-2, with 10 bases that match TRBD1. Germline V gene data show CDR1 as LNHDA and CDR2 as SQIVND (reference sequence). The V and J ends lost 3 bases and 7 bases, in that order; junction bases with no gene match: 5. The CDR3 runs to 15 residues.

V and J are TRBV24-1 and TRBJ2-2; the match to TRBD1 covers 11 bases. Germline V gene data show CDR1 as KGHDR and CDR2 as SFDVKD. The CDR3 extends over 16 amino acids. V gave up 3 bases and J gave up 4 bases; unmatched junction bases: 3. CDR3 in DNA: TGTGCCACCAGTGATGTGGACAGGGGGCGCACCGGGGAGCTGTTTTTT. It is translated as CATSDVDRGRTGELFF.